Listed here are 10 T cell receptor beta chains from one sample, sequenced in a study of blood T cell repertoires in COVID-19. Libraries were prepared by immunoSEQ multiplex PCR; TCRdb keeps only in-frame clonotypes and omits some of them. The table lists approximately 140,000 clones, about 87% of them singletons. Specimen: PBMCs or T cells enriched from blood (not recorded which). All receptors derive from a man over 45 in a cohort exposed to, infected with or recovered from COVID-19 (not recorded which).

This clone was seen only once. The chain couples TRBV7-2 to TRBJ2-7; 9 bases align to TRBD1. The CDR3 extends over 15 amino acids. The V and J ends lost 2 bases and 5 bases, in that order; junction bases with no gene match: 7. From germline, CDR1 is SGHTA and CDR2 FQGNSA. In DNA, the CDR3 is TGTGCCAGCAGCTTATGGGGACAGGGACCGGACGAGCAGTACTTC. This encodes CASSLWGQGPDEQYF. The whole variable domain, remainder taken from reference TRBV7-2 and TRBJ2-7, is GAGVSQSPSNKVTEKGKDVELRCDPISGHTALYWYRQSLGQGLEFLIYFQGNSAPDKSGLPSDRFSAERTGGSVSTLTIQRTQQEDSAVYLCASSLWGQGPDEQYFGPGTRLTVT.

The chain has TRBV19 and TRBJ1-5; D gene ambiguous. Germline loops: CDR1 LNHDA, CDR2 SQIVND (reference sequence). V was trimmed by 8 bases and J by 5 bases, leaving 16 bases between them. This CDR3 has 14 residues. The DNA of the CDR3 is TGTGCCAGTCAACTTTACCTAGGTGATCAGCCCCAGCATTTT. This encodes CASQLYLGDQPQHF.

The chain is built from TRBV2 and TRBJ2-5; TRBD2 matches at 8 bases. CDR3 length equals 15 residues. The J segment lost 4 bases and the V segment lost 3 bases, leaving 7 bases of the junction unmatched. CDR1 is SNHLY and CDR2 is FYNNEI in the germline V gene. The CDR3 region has the DNA TGTGCCAGCAGTGAGAACGGGGGGGCCGCAGAGACCCAGTACTTC. Amino acid sequence: CASSENGGAAETQYF.

This clone has only a few counts. This chain uses TRBV9 with TRBJ2-7; 12 positions agree with TRBD2. CDR3 length: 17 amino acids. With V trimmed by 0 bases and J by 1 base, 5 bases remained unmatched. CDR1 is SGDLS and CDR2 is YYNGEE in the germline V gene. The CDR3, as DNA: TGTGCCAGCAGCGTAGGAGACGGACTAGCGGGGTCCTACGAGCAGTACTTC. Translation: CASSVGDGLAGSYEQYF.

The chain has TRBV5-6 and TRBJ2-2; 10 bases are shared with TRBD2. Germline values: CDR1 SGHDT, CDR2 YYEEEE. The CDR3 is 17 residues long. The trim removed 0 bases at V and 5 bases at J, leaving 7 bases unmatched. The CDR3, as DNA: TGTGCCAGCAGCTTGGTTCTAGCGGGAGTAGGAACCGGGGAGCTGTTTTTT. The encoded protein is CASSLVLAGVGTGELFF.

This chain links TRBV5-1 with TRBJ1-5, with D unresolved. The CDR3 sequence is 14 residues long. The V gene lost 4 bases and the J gene lost 1 base, with 9 bases spanning the gap. Germline CDR1 SGHRS, CDR2 YFSETQ. This chain's CDR3 is CASSPGDSNQPQHF. The CDR3 DNA is TGCGCCAGCAGCCCCGGAGACAGCAATCAGCCCCAGCATTTT.

This chain uses TRBV12-3 or TRBV12-4 with TRBJ1-1; maybe TRBD1 (5 bases). This CDR3 region has 12 residues. The germline V and J ends were trimmed by 7 bases and 7 bases, with 13 bases remaining between them. The CDR3 protein is CASTYGGGEAFF. The CDR3, as DNA: TGTGCCAGCACCTACGGGGGAGGTGAAGCTTTCTTT.

In DNA form, the CDR3 reads TGCGCCAGCCGTAACAGCAATAATGAAAAACTGTTTTTT. This gives the protein CASRNSNNEKLFF. This chain connects TRBV5-1 to TRBJ1-4; the D is unclear. Germline V gene lookup returns CDR1 SGHRS and CDR2 YFSETQ. This CDR3 has 13 residues. Trimming removed 7 bases from V and 4 bases from J, with 11 bases in between.

The J gene is TRBJ1-6, the V gene TRBV2; D possibly corresponds to TRBD1 (6 bases). V lost 3 bases, J lost 7 bases, and 13 bases lay in between. This CDR3 has 15 residues. Germline CDR1 SNHLY, CDR2 FYNNEI. The CDR3 here is CASSDVTGRNSPLHF. CDR3 nucleotide sequence: TGTGCCAGCAGTGATGTTACAGGGCGAAATTCACCCCTCCACTTT.

The rearrangement links TRBV19 to TRBJ1-1; tentative D call: TRBD1 (5 bases). V lost 3 bases to trimming and J lost 8 bases, with 19 bases between them. Germline V lookup: CDR1 LNHDA, CDR2 SQIVND (reference sequence). CDR3 length equals 15 residues. The CDR3 reads CASSIPGLGLEEAFF. For the CDR3, the DNA is TGTGCCAGTAGTATTCCGGGACTGGGTCTGGAAGAAGCTTTCTTT.